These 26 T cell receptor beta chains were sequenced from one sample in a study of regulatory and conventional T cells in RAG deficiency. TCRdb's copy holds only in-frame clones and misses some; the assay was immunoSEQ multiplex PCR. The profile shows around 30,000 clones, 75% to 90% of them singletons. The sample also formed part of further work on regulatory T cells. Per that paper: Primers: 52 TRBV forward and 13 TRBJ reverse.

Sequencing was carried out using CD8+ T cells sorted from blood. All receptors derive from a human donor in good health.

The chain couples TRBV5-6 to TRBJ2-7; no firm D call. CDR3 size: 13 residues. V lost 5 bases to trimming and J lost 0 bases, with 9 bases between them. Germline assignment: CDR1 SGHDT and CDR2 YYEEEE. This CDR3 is CASRVVSSYEQYF. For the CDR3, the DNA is TGTGCCAGCAGAGTGGTTAGCTCCTACGAGCAGTACTTC.

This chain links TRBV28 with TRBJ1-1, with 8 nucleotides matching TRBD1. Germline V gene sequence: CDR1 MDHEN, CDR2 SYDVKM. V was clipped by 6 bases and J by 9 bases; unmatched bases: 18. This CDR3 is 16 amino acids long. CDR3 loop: CASRERLAGGGQQAFF. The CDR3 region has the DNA TGTGCCAGCAGGGAGAGGTTGGCAGGGGGCGGTCAACAAGCTTTCTTT. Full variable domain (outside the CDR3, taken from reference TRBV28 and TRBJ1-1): DVKVTQSSRYLVKRTGEKVFLECVQDMDHENMFWYRQDPGLGLRLIYFSYDVKMKEKGDIPEGYSVSREKKERFSLILESASTNQTSMYLCASRERLAGGGQQAFFGQGTRLTVV.

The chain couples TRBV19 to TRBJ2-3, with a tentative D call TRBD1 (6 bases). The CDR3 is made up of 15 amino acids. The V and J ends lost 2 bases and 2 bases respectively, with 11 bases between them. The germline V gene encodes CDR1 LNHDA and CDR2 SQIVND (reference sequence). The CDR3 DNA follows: TGTGCCAGTAGTATACGCCAGGGACACACAGATACGCAGTATTTT. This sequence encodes CASSIRQGHTDTQYF.

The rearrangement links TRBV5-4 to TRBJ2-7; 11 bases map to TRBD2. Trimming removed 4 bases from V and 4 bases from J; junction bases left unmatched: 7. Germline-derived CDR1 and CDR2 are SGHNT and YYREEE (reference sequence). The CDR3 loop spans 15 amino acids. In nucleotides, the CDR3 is TGTGCCAGCAGCAAACCTTCTAGCGGGGGGTACGAGCAGTACTTC. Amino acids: CASSKPSSGGYEQYF.

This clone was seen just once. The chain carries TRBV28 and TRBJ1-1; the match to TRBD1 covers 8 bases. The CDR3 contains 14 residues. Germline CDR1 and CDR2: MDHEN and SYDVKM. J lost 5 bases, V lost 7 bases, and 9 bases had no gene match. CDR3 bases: TGTGCCAGCAACCTGGACAGGGTCCGGACTGAAGCTTTCTTT. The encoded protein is CASNLDRVRTEAFF.

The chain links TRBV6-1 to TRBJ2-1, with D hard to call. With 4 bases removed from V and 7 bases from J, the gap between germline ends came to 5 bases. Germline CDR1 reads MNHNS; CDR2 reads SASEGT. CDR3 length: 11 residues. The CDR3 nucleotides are TGTGCCAGCAGTGTGAGAAATGAGCAGTTCTTC. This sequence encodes CASSVRNEQFF.

Here the CDR3 reads CASSLTNTGAGGYTF. For the CDR3, the DNA is TGTGCCAGCAGCTTAACGAATACAGGGGCCGGGGGCTACACCTTC. This chain uses TRBV11-2 with TRBJ1-2; 7 bases match TRBD1. The germline V gene has CDR1 SGHAT and CDR2 FQNNGV. V dropped 2 bases and J dropped 8; count of bases not matched to a gene: 11. The CDR3 is made up of 15 amino acids.

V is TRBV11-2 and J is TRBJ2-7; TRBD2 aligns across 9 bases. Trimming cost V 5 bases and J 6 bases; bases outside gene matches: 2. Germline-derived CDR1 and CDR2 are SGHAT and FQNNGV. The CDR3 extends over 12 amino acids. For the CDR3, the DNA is TGTGCCAGCAGCAGCGGGGGGTCCGAGCAGTACTTC. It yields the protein CASSSGGSEQYF.

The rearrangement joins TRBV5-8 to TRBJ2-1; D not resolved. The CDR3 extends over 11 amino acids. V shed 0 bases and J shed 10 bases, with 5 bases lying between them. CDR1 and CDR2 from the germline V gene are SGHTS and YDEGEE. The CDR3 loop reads CASSLVREQFF. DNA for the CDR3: TGTGCCAGCAGCTTGGTTAGGGAGCAGTTCTTC.

The CDR3 protein is CSVEGSNTEAFF. CDR3 bases: TGCAGCGTTGAAGGGTCGAACACTGAAGCTTTCTTT. The genes are TRBV29-1 and TRBJ1-1; D is unclear. V dropped 1 base and J dropped 1 base, with 4 bases sitting between them. The CDR3 loop spans 12 amino acids. Germline V gene lookup returns CDR1 SQVTM and CDR2 ANQGSEA.

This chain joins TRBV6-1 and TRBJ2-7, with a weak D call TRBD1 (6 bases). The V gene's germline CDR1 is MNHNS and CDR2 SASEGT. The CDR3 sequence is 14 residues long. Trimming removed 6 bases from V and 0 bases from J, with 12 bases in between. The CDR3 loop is CASRTGIHSYEQYF. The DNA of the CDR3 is TGTGCCAGCAGGACAGGTATACACTCCTACGAGCAGTACTTC.

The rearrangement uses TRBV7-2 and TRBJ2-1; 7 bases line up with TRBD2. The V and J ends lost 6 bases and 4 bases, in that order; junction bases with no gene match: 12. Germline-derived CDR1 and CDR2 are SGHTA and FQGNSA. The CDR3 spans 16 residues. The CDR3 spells CASRFREASGYNEQFF. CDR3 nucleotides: TGTGCCAGCAGGTTTCGGGAGGCTAGCGGATACAATGAGCAGTTCTTC.

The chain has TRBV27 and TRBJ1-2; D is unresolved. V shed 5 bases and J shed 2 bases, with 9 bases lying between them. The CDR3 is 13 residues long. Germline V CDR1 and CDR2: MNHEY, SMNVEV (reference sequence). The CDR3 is CASSRDRNYGYTF. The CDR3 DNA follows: TGTGCCAGCAGTAGGGATCGGAACTATGGCTACACCTTC.

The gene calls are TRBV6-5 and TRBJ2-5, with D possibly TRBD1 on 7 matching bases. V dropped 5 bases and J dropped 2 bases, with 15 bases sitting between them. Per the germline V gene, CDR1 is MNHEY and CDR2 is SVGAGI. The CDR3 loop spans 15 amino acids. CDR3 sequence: CASSTPGDRQETQYF. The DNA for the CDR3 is TGTGCCAGCAGTACCCCGGGGGACAGACAAGAGACCCAGTACTTC.

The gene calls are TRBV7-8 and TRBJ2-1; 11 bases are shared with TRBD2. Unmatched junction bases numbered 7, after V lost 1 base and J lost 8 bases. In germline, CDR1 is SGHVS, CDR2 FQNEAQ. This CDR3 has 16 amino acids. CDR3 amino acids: CASSLGLAGGTYEQFF. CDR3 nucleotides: TGTGCCAGCAGCTTAGGGCTAGCGGGGGGTACATATGAGCAGTTCTTC.

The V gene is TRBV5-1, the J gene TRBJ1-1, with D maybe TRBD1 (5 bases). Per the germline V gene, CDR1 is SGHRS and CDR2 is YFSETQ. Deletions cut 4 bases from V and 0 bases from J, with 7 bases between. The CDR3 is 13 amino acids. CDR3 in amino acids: CASSMTVNTEAFF. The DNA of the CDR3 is TGCGCCAGCAGCATGACAGTGAACACTGAAGCTTTCTTT.

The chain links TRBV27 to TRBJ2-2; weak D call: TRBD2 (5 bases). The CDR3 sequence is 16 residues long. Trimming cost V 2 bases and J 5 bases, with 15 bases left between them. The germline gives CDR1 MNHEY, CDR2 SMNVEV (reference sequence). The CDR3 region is CASSLAVGVKTGELFF. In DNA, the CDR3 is TGTGCCAGCAGTTTAGCGGTGGGAGTGAAAACCGGGGAGCTGTTTTTT.

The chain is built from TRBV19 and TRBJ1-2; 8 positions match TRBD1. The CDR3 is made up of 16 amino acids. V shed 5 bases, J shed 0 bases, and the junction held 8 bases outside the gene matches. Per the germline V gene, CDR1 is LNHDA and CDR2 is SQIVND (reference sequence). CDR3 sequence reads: CASSPTGTGSNYGYTF. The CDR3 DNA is TGTGCCAGTAGTCCAACCGGGACAGGATCTAACTATGGCTACACCTTC.

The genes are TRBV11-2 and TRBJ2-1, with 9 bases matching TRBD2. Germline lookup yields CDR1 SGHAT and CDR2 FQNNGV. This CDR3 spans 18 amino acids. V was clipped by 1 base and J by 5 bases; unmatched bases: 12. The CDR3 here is CASSLVGEIAGANNEQFF. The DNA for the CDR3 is TGTGCCAGCAGCTTAGTGGGGGAGATAGCGGGAGCCAACAATGAGCAGTTCTTC.

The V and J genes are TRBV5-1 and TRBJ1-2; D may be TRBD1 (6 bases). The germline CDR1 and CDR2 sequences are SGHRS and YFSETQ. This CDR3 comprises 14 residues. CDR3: CAPLPGAVYYGYTF. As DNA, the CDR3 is TGCGCTCCTTTGCCAGGGGCTGTCTACTATGGCTACACCTTC.

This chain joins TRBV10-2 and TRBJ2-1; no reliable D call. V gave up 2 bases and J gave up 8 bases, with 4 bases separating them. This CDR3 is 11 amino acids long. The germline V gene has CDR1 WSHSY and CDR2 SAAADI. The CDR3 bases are TGCGCCAGCAGTGAGGGCCATGAGCAGTTCTTC. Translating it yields CASSEGHEQFF.

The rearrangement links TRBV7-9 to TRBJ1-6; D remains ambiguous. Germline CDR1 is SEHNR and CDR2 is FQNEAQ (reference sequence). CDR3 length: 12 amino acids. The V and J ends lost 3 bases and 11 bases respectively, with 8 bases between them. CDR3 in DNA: TGTGCCAGCAGCTTGGGAACGGCACCCCTCCACTTT. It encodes CASSLGTAPLHF.

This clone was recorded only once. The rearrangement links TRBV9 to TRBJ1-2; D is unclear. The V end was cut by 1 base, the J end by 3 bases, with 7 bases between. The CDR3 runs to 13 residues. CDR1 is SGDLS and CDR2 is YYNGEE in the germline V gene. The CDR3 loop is CASSVREHYGYTF. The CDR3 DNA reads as TGTGCCAGCAGCGTAAGGGAGCACTATGGCTACACCTTC.

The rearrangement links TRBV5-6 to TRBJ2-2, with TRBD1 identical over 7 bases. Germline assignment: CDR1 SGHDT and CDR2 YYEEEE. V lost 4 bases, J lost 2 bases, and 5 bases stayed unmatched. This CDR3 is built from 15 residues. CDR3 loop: CASSPDRDNTGELFF. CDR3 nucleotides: TGTGCCAGCAGCCCCGACAGGGATAACACCGGGGAGCTGTTTTTT. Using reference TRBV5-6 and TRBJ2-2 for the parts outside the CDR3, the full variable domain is DAGVTQSPTHLIKTRGQQVTLRCSPKSGHDTVSWYQQALGQGPQFIFQYYEEEERQRGNFPDRFSGHQFPNYSSELNVNALLLGDSALYLCASSPDRDNTGELFFGEGSRLTVL.

The CDR3 nucleotides read TGTGCCAGCCTCAGACAGGGGACCTACAATGAGCAGTTCTTC. Protein product: CASLRQGTYNEQFF. The V gene is TRBV25-1, the J gene TRBJ2-1; 8 bases fit TRBD1. There are 14 residues in the CDR3. Germline V gene data show CDR1 as MGHDK and CDR2 as SYGVNS. V gave up 8 bases and J gave up 2 bases; unmatched junction bases: 5. The variable domain in full, with the rest retrieved from reference TRBV25-1 and TRBJ2-1, is EADIYQTPRYLVIGTGKKITLECSQTMGHDKMYWYQQDPGMELHLIHYSYGVNSTEKGDLSSESTVSRIRTEHFPLTLESARPSHTSQYLCASLRQGTYNEQFFGPGTRLTVL.

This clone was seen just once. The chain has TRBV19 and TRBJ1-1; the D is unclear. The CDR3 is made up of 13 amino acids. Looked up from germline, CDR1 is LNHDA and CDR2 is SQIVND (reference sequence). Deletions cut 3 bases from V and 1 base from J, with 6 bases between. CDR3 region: CASSMLGNTEAFF. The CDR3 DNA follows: TGTGCCAGTAGTATGTTAGGGAACACTGAAGCTTTCTTT. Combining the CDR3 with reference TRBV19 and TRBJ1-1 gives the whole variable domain DGGITQSPKYLFRKEGQNVTLSCEQNLNHDAMYWYRQDPGQGLRLIYYSQIVNDFQKGDIAEGYSVSREKKESFPLTVTSAQKNPTAFYLCASSMLGNTEAFFGQGTRLTVV.